The following is a TCR beta chain sequence with its context. Its specificity is not known. The data were taken from a study of CD8 T cells in Susac syndrome. Study-wide points: The study's TCR sequencing and HLA analysis covered a relatively small number of individuals, and the study acknowledged this.

Sequencing of TCR beta was performed on blood CD8+ and CD4+ T cells. Included as multiple sclerosis controls were treatment-naive patients who had stable or active relapsing-remitting disease. Random hexamers were used to reverse transcribe an amount of about 0.45 to 1 ug RNA. The TCR beta CDR3 was amplified by immunoSEQ multiplex PCR across 54 Vbeta, 13 Jbeta. TCRdb itself ran the immunoSEQ multiplex PCR reads through MiXCR, one entry per CDR3 protein. In the table there are about 130,000 distinct CDR3 sequences, 75% to 90% of which are singletons. In germline, CDR1 is MGHRA, CDR2 YSYEKL. CDR3 length: 13 amino acids. V lost 6 bases and J lost 4, with 10 bases in between.

The specimen sequenced was CD8+ T cells from PBMCs. The chain couples TRBV4-1 to TRBJ1-3; D is uncertain. This sequence originates from a human donor with multiple sclerosis. CDR3 in DNA: TGCGCCAGCAGTCCCTCTCCGGGAAACACCATATATTTT. It is translated as CASSPSPGNTIYF.